This TCR beta chain derives from a study of identical twins. Germline V gene lookup returns CDR1 SGHAT and CDR2 FQNNGV. There are 13 residues in the CDR3. Trimming shortened V by 6 bases and J by 0 bases, and 9 bases separated the two germline ends. Via MiXCR, TCRdb re-called the 5' RACE reads, giving one row per CDR3 protein. Of roughly 720,000 distinct CDR3 sequences listed, roughly 18% are singletons. The data were also submitted as part of a second study, on T cells expressing NK-cell markers. From that report: The authors sequenced eight donors, of whom seven were HCMV-seropositive and one was seronegative. The dominant NKG2C+ clonotypes represented about 1.0-7.0% of CD8+ T cells in about six donors. Evidence did not settle whether expanded NKG2C+ T cell clones targeted HCMV.

The material sequenced was PBMCs. This chain joins TRBV11-2 and TRBJ2-7; maybe TRBD1 (5 bases). This sequence originates from a woman aged 18-29 years in good health. The CDR3 bases are TGTGCCAGCAGGTTGGGGCACTCCTACGAGCAGTACTTC. Protein sequence: CASRLGHSYEQYF.